The clone carrying this T cell receptor beta chain was observed a few times. TCRdb's copy holds only in-frame clones and misses some; the assay was immunoSEQ multiplex PCR. The sample lists some 230,000 clones, about 86% occurring once. The sample comes from a study of blood T cell repertoires in COVID-19. Study at large: The United States, Italy and Spain were the sources of the acute and convalescent COVID-19 samples. The analysed material was cDNA or gDNA that came from T cells, B-cell-depleted T cells, or PBMCs.

Germline V lookup: CDR1 LGHDT, CDR2 YNNKEL (reference sequence). There are 16 residues in the CDR3. Germline trimming cut 4 bases from V and 4 bases from J; bases unmatched to any gene: 6. The chain couples TRBV3-1 (or the pseudogene TRBV3-2) to TRBJ2-1; TRBD2 matches at 11 bases. This clonotype was sampled from a woman between 25 and 40 years old who had recovered from COVID-19. Sequencing input: peripheral blood. Here the CDR3 DNA reads TGTGCCAGCAGCCCTAGCGGGAGGCTTTCTTACAATGAGCAGTTCTTC. Translating gives CASSPSGRLSYNEQFF.